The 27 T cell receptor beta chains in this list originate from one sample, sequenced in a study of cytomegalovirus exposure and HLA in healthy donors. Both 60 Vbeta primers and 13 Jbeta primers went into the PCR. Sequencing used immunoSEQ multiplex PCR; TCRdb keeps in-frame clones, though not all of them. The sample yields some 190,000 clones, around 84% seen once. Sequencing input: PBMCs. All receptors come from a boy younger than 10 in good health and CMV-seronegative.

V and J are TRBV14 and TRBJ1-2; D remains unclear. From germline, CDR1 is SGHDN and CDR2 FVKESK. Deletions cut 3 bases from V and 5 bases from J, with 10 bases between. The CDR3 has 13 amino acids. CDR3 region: CASSHVGLYGYTF. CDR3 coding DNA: TGTGCCAGCAGCCATGTCGGACTATATGGCTACACCTTC.

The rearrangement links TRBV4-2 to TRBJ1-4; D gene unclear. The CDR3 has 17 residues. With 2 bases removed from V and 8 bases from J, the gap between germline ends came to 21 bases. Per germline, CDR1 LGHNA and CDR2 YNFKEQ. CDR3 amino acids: CASSQPILGPGEEKLFF. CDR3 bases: TGTGCCAGCAGCCAACCGATATTGGGCCCGGGAGAGGAAAAACTGTTTTTT.

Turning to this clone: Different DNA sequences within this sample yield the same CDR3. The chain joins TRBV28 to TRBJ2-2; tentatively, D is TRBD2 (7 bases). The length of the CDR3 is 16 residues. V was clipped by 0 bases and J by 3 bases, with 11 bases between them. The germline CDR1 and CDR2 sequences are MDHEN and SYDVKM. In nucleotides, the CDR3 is TGTGCCAGCAGTTTATGTCCGGGGGGCGACACCGGGGAGCTGTTTTTT. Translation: CASSLCPGGDTGELFF.

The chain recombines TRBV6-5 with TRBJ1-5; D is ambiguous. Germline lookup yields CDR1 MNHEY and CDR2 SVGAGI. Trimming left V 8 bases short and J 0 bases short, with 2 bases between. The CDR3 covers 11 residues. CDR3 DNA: TGTGCCAGCCTTAGCAATCAGCCCCAGCATTTT. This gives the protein CASLSNQPQHF.

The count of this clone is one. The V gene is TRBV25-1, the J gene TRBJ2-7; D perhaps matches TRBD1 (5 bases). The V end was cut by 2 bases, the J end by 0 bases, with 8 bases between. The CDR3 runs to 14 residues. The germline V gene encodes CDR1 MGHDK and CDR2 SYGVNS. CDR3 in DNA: TGTGCCAGCAGTGAAAGGGGCCACTCCTACGAGCAGTACTTC. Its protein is CASSERGHSYEQYF.

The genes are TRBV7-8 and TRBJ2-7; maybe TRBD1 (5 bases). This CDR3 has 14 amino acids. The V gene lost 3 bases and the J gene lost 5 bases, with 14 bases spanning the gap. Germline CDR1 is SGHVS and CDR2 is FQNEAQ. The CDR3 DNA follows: TGTGCCAGCAGCTTTTTTGTGGGGCTTGACGAGCAGTACTTC. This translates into CASSFFVGLDEQYF.

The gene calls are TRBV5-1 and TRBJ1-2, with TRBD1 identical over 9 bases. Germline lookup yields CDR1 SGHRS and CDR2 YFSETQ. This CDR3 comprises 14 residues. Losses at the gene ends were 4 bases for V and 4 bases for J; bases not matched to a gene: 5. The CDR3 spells CASSRTGERYGYTF. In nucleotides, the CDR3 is TGCGCCAGCAGCCGGACAGGGGAACGCTATGGCTACACCTTC.

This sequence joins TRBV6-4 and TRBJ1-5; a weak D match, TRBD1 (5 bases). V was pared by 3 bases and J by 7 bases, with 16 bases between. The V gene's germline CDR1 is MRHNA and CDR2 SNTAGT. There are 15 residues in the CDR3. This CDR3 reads CASSESWQGGQPQHF. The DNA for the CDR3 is TGTGCCAGCAGTGAGTCGTGGCAGGGAGGACAGCCCCAGCATTTT.

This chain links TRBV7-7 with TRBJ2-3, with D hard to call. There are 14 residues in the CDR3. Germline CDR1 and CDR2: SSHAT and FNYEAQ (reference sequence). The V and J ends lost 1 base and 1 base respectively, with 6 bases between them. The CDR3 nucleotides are TGTGCCAGCAGCTTAGGCCAGGGCACAGATACGCAGTATTTT. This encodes CASSLGQGTDTQYF.

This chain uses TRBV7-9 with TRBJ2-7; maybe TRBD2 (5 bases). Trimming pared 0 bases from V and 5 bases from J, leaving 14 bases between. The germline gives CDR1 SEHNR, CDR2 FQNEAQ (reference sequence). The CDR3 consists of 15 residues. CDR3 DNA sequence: TGTGCCAGCAGCTTAGCGCTTCGGCGGGCCGACGAGCAGTACTTC. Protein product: CASSLALRRADEQYF. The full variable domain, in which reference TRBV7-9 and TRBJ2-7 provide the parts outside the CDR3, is DTGVSQNPRHKITKRGQNVTFRCDPISEHNRLYWYRQTLGQGPEFLTYFQNEAQLEKSRLLSDRFSAERPKGSFSTLEIQRTEQGDSAMYLCASSLALRRADEQYFGPGTRLTVT.

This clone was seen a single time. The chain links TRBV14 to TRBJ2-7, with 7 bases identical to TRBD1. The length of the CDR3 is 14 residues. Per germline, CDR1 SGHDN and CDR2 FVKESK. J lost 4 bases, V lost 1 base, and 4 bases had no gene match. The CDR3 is CASSQVRGSYEQYF. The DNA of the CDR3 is TGTGCCAGCAGCCAAGTCAGGGGGAGTTACGAGCAGTACTTC.

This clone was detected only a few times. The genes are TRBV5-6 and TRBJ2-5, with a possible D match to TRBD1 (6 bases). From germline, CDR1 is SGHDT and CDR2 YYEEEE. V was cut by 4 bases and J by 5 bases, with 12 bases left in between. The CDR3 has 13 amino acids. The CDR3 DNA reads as TGTGCCAGCAGCCCGCAGGGGCGGGAGACCCAGTACTTC. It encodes CASSPQGRETQYF.

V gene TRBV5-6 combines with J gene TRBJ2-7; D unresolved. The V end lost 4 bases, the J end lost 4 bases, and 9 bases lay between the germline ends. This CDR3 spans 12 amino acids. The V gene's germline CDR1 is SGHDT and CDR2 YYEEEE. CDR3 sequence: CASSRDLYEQYF. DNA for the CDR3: TGTGCCAGCAGCCGCGATCTGTACGAGCAGTACTTC.

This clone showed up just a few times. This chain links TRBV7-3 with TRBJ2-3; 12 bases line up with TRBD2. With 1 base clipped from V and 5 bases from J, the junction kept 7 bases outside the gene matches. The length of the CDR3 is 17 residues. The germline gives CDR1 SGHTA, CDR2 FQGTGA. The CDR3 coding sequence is TGTGCCAGCAGCTTAAAGACTAGCGGGAGTGGGAGAGATACGCAGTATTTT. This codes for CASSLKTSGSGRDTQYF.

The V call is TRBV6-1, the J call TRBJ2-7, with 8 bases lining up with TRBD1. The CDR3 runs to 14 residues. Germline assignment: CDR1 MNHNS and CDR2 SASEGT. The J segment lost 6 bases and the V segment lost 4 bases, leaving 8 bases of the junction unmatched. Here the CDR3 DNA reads TGTGCCAGCAGTGCGGACAGGGCGAAACTCGAGCAGTACTTC. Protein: CASSADRAKLEQYF.

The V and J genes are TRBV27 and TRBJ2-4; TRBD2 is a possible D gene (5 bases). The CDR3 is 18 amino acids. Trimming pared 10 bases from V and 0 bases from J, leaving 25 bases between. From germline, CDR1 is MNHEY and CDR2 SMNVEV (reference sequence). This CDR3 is CATKPLSGFELAKNIQYF. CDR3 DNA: TGTGCCACCAAACCCCTCTCGGGATTCGAACTAGCCAAAAACATTCAGTACTTC.

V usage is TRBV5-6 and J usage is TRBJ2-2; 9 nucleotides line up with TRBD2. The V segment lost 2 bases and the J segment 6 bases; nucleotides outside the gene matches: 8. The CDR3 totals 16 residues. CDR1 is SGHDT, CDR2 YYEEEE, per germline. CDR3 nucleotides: TGTGCCAGCAGCTTAGACGGCGGGAGGGCTGCCGGGGAGCTGTTTTTT. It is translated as CASSLDGGRAAGELFF.

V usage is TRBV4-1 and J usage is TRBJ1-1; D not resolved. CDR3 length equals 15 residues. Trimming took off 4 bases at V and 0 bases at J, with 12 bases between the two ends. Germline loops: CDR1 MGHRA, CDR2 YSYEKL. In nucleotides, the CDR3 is TGCGCCAGCAGCCCTCAACAGAGAATGAACACTGAAGCTTTCTTT. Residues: CASSPQQRMNTEAFF.

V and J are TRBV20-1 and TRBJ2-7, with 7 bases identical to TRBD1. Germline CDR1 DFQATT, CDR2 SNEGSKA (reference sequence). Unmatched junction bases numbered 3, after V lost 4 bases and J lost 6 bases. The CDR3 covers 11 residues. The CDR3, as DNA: TGCAGTGCTACCACAGGGGTCGAGCAGTACTTC. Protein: CSATTGVEQYF.

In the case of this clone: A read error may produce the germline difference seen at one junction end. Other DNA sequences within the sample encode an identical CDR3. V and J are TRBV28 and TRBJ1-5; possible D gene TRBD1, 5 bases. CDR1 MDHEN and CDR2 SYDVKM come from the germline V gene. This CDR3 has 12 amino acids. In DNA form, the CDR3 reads TGTGCTAGCAGGACGGGACTGCAGCCCCAGCATTTT. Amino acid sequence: CASRTGLQPQHF. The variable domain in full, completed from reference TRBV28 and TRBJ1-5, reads DVKVTQSSRYLVKRTGEKVFLECVQDMDHENMFWYRQDPGLGLRLIYFSYDVKMKEKGDIPEGYSVSREKKERFSLILESASTNQTSMYLCASRTGLQPQHFGDGTRLSIL.

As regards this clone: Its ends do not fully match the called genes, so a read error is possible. CDR3 nucleotide sequence: TGTGCCAGCAGCGTAGAGTACAGGGATGGCTGCACCTTC. It encodes CASSVEYRDGCTF. This chain connects TRBV9 to TRBJ1-2; TRBD1 is a possible D gene (6 bases). The CDR3 covers 13 residues. Germline V gene sequence: CDR1 SGDLS, CDR2 YYNGEE. Together with reference TRBV9 and TRBJ1-2, the CDR3 gives the full variable domain: DSGVTQTPKHLITATGQRVTLRCSPRSGDLSVYWYQQSLDQGLQFLIQYYNGEERAKGNILERFSAQQFPDLHSELNLSSLELGDSALYFCASSVEYRDGCTFGSGTRLTVV.

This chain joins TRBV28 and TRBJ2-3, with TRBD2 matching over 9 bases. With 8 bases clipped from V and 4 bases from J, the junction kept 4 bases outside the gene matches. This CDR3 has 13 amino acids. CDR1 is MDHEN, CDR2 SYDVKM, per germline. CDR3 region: CASRLAVSDTQYF. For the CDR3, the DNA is TGTGCCAGCCGACTAGCGGTCTCAGATACGCAGTATTTT.

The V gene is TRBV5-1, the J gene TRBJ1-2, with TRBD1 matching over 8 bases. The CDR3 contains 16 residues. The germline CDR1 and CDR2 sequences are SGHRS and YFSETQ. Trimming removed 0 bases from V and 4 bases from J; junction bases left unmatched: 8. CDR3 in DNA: TGCGCCAGCAGCTTGGCGGGAACAGGGGGAGGCTATGGCTACACCTTC. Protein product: CASSLAGTGGGYGYTF. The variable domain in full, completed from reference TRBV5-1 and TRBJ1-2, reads KAGVTQTPRYLIKTRGQQVTLSCSPISGHRSVSWYQQTPGQGLQFLFEYFSETQRNKGNFPGRFSGRQFSNSRSEMNVSTLELGDSALYLCASSLAGTGGGYGYTFGSGTRLTVV.

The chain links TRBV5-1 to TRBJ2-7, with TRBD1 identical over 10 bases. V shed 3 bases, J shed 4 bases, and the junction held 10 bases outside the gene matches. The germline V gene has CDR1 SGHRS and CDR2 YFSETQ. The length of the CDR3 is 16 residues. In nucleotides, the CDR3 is TGCGCCAGCAGCTCCTCTGGGGGACAGGGGCTTTACGAGCAGTACGTC. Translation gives CASSSSGGQGLYEQYV.

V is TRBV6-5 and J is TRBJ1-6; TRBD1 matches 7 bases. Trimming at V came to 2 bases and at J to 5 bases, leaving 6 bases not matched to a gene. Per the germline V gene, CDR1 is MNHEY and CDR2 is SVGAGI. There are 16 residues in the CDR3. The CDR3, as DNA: TGTGCCAGCAGTTACGTCCCTACAGGGGATAATTCACCCCTCCACTTT. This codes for CASSYVPTGDNSPLHF.

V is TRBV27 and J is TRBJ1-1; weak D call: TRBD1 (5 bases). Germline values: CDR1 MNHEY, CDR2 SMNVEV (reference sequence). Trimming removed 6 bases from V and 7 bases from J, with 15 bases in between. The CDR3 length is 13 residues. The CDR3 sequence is CASRRWGDDEAFF. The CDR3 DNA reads TGTGCCAGCAGAAGATGGGGGGATGATGAAGCTTTCTTT.

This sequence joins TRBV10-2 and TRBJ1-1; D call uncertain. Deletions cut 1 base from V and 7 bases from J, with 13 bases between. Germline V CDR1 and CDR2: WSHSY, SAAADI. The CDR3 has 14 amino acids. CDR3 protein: CASSELTNSYEAFF. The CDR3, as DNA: TGCGCCAGCAGTGAGTTAACCAACAGCTATGAAGCTTTCTTT.